The clone carrying this TCR beta chain came up once. The record originates from a study of blood T cells in healthy people across ages. With a J-beta primer mix and a sample-barcoded 5' primer, a second PCR ran roughly 6 to 11 cycles. TCRdb fed the 5' RACE reads into MiXCR, producing one record per CDR3 protein. The sample holds hundreds of thousands of distinct CDR3 sequences; about 56% are singletons and the top ten take 20% to 30%. V dropped 9 bases and J dropped 2 bases, with 16 bases sitting between them. The CDR3 is 14 residues long. The V call is TRBV12-3 or TRBV12-4, the J call TRBJ1-2; no definite D call. Sequencing input: blood. This clonotype was obtained from a man aged 40-49 years in good health. The CDR3 bases are TGTGCCAGTGACTCCTCGACGGAGAACTATGGCTACACCTTC. It encodes CASDSSTENYGYTF.